This TCR beta chain was retrieved from a study of shared clonotypes between healthy human individuals. CDR3 length: 18 amino acids. Germline lookup yields CDR1 LNHNV and CDR2 YYDKDF (reference sequence). V lost 5 bases to trimming and J lost 0 bases, with 20 bases between them. Overall study results and limits: Sharing across a few donors was seen in 4% to 6.5% of naive CD4 clonotypes.

Worth noting for this clone: Its antigen is undetermined.

Deep was the level used in running the assay. For sorted subsets, approximately 180 ng DNA per replicate equaled 33,000 or so T cell genomes. Sequenced by immunoSEQ multiplex PCR; TCRdb stores in-frame clones only, minus some. The data show over a million clones, roughly 97% seen once. The clonotype was recovered from a man aged 25-45 years in good health. The chain couples TRBV15 to TRBJ1-3, with TRBD1 as a possible D gene (5 bases). Sequenced material: naive CD4+ T cells sorted from blood. Documented subset: CD45RA+ positively selected. CDR3 protein: CATSPYGTSLNSGNTIYF. CDR3 nucleotide sequence: TGTGCCACCAGCCCCTACGGGACGTCTCTGAACTCTGGAAACACCATATATTTT. The entire variable domain, with the rest obtained from reference TRBV15 and TRBJ1-3, is as follows: DAMVIQNPRYQVTQFGKPVTLSCSQTLNHNVMYWYQQKSSQAPKLLFHYYDKDFNNEADTPDNFQSRRPNTSFCFLDIRSPGLGDTAMYLCATSPYGTSLNSGNTIYFGEGSWLTVV.